The clone carrying this T cell receptor (beta chain) occurred a few times. The germline V gene has CDR1 GTSNPN and CDR2 SVGIG (reference sequence). The CDR3 spans 15 residues. The V end was cut by 2 bases, the J end by 0 bases, with 11 bases between. Sequencing was performed with immunoSEQ multiplex PCR; in TCRdb, only in-frame clones are kept and a portion is missing. The sample lists 95,000 to 120,000 clones, about 90% occurring once. This record comes from a study of T cells after somatic rescue of genetic block. This sequence joins TRBV30 and TRBJ1-3; tentatively, D is TRBD1 (5 bases). The TCR sequence derives from a woman aged 18-35 years. Sequences were obtained from peripheral blood mononuclear cells (PBMCs). Here the CDR3 DNA reads TGTGCCTGGAGTAGGGACTCCGGCTCTGGAAACACCATATATTTT. Encoded protein: CAWSRDSGSGNTIYF.